This T cell receptor beta chain is drawn from a study of PD-1 blockade in classical Hodgkin lymphoma. On the study more broadly: Nivolumab was administered to patients intravenously at 3 mg/kg every 2 weeks.

Method: immunoSEQ multiplex PCR; TCRdb's copy keeps in-frame clones and lacks some. This table has 100,000 or so clones, approximately 89% appearing once. Study-wide results and caveats: Lower baseline TCR diversity marked trial partial responders and progressors. Sources of repertoire differences remain undefined, possibly disease activity or prior therapy.

Time point specified: cycle 4 day 1 (C4D1), after less than 7 weeks of nivolumab. All patients relapsed after autologous stem cell transplantation, and brentuximab vedotin exposure varied. V lost 2 bases, J lost 5 bases, and 15 bases lay in between. CDR3 size: 15 residues. CDR1 is MNHNY, CDR2 SVGAGI, per germline (reference sequence). For this clone: Antigen unknown.

Material: peripheral blood mononuclear cells (PBMCs), obtained before the fourth cycle of nivolumab. The clonotype was recovered from a human donor with classical Hodgkin lymphoma. The rearrangement joins TRBV6-6 to TRBJ1-1; unclear D gene. The CDR3 reads CASSYLEGRDTEAFF. Written as DNA, the CDR3 is TGTGCCAGCAGTTACCTCGAAGGGAGGGATACTGAAGCTTTCTTT.